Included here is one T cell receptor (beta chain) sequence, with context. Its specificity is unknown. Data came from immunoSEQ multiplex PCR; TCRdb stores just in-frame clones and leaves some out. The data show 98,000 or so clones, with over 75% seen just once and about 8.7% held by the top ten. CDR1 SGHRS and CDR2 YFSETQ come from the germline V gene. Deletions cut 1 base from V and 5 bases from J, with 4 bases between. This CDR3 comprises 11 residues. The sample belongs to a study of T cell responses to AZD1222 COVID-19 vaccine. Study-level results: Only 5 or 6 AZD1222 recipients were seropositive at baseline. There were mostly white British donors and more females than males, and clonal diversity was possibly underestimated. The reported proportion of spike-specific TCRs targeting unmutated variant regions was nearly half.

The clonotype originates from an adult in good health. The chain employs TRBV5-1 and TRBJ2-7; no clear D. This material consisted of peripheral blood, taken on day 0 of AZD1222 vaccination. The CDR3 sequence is CASSLINEQYF. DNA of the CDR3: TGCGCCAGCAGCTTGATCAACGAGCAGTACTTC. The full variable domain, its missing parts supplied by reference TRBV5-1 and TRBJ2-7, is KAGVTQTPRYLIKTRGQQVTLSCSPISGHRSVSWYQQTPGQGLQFLFEYFSETQRNKGNFPGRFSGRQFSNSRSEMNVSTLELGDSALYLCASSLINEQYFGPGTRLTVT.